The entry below describes one TCR beta chain. Its antigen remains unknown. The entry originates in a study of spatial heterogeneity in lung cancer. Study summary: When follow-up PBMC samples existed, they were sequenced (at a median of roughly 2 years after resection).

TCRdb re-derived calls from the 5' RACE reads in MiXCR, one entry per CDR3 protein. The sample lists about 47,000 distinct CDR3 sequences, about 7.4% occurring once. Overall study findings and caveats: Relative to follow-up, resection was when ubiquitous expanded tumor TCRs appeared more in blood.

The germline V gene has CDR1 SGHAT and CDR2 FQNNGV. V was cut by 5 bases and J by 3 bases, with 14 bases left in between. CDR3 length: 14 residues. The time point here: blood at routine non-recurrence follow-up after resection. Without sorting, whole RNA was sequenced from tumor, nontumor lung or frozen PBMC. The gene calls are TRBV11-2 and TRBJ2-7; no clear D. The specimen was PBMCs, collected at follow-up. The receptor was isolated from a female donor with early-stage non-small cell lung cancer. CDR3 protein: CASSLTAGIYEQYF. The CDR3 bases are TGTGCCAGCAGCCTAACTGCAGGTATCTACGAGCAGTACTTC.